This note documents a single T cell receptor (beta chain) sequence. Its antigen is unidentified. The sample comes from a study of T cell responses to AZD1222 COVID-19 vaccine. Produced via immunoSEQ multiplex PCR; TCRdb's table is partial and in-frame only. The sample includes approximately 140,000 clones, just over 90% of them seen just once. This CDR3 region has 15 residues. The V gene lost 0 bases and the J gene lost 2 bases, with 8 bases spanning the gap. CDR1 is SGHNT, CDR2 YYREEE, per germline (reference sequence). Overall study results and limits: Unmutated variant regions are reportedly the target of nearly half of TCRs that are spike-specific. The number of AZD1222 recipients seropositive at baseline was only six. Spike-specific TCR breadth and depth both grew after two AZD1222 doses. The donors showed a predominance of white British ancestry and of females, with possible underestimation of clonal diversity.

Sequencing used peripheral blood, obtained on day 0 of AZD1222 vaccination. The chain combines TRBV5-4 with TRBJ2-2, with TRBD2 as a possible D gene (6 bases). The TCR comes from an adult in good health. CDR3 loop: CASSLGGDNTGELFF. CDR3 DNA: TGTGCCAGCAGCTTGGGGGGGGACAACACCGGGGAGCTGTTTTTT.